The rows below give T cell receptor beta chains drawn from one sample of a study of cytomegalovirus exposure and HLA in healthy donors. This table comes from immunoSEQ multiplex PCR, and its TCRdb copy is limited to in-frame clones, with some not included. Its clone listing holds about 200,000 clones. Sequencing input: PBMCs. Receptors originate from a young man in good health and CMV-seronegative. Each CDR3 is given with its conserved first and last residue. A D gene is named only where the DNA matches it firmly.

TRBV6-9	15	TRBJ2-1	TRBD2	CASSYGLATYNEQFF	TGTGCCAGCAGTTATGGACTAGCGACCTACAATGAGCAGTTCTTC
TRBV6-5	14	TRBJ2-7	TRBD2	CASTKNLGGYEQYF	TGTGCCAGCACCAAAAACCTGGGAGGGTACGAGCAGTACTTC
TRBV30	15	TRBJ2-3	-	CAWSVGTLSTDTQYF	TGTGCCTGGAGTGTAGGGACTTTAAGCACAGATACGCAGTATTTT
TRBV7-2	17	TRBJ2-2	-	CASSLALLYSNTGELFF	TGTGCCAGCAGCTTAGCGCTGCTATATAGTAACACCGGGGAGCTGTTTTTT
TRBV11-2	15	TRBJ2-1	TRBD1	CASSLVGGSRNEQFF	TGTGCCAGCAGCTTAGTAGGGGGCTCAAGGAATGAGCAGTTCTTC
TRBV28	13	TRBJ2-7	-	CASSAPLSYEQYF	TGTGCCAGCAGTGCCCCGCTATCCTACGAGCAGTACTTC
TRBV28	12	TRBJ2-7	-	CAHRGTSGEQYF	TGTGCCCACAGAGGGACATCGGGCGAGCAGTACTTC
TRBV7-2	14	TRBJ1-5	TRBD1	CASSLGQGNQSQHF	TGTGCCAGCAGCTTAGGACAGGGCAATCAGTCCCAGCATTTT
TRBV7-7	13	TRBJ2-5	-	CASSLRSIETQYF	TGTGCCAGCAGCTTACGTTCTATAGAGACCCAGTACTTC
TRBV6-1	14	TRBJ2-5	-	CASSAQYPQETQYF	TGTGCCAGCAGTGCGCAGTACCCCCAAGAGACCCAGTACTTC
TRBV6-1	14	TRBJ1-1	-	CASTPGAGAPEAFF	TGTGCCAGCACCCCCGGGGCAGGGGCGCCTGAAGCTTTCTTT
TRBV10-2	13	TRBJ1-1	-	CASSDWGGTEAFF	TGCGCCAGCAGTGATTGGGGCGGCACTGAAGCTTTCTTT
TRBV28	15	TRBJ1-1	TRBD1	CASRGPGQGAFEAFF	TGTGCCAGCAGGGGGCCGGGACAGGGGGCTTTTGAAGCTTTCTTT
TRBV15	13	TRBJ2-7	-	CATSRSVAYEQYF	TGTGCCACCAGCAGATCAGTCGCCTACGAGCAGTACTTC
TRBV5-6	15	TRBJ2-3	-	CASSLVGPRLDTQYF	TGTGCCAGCAGCTTGGTGGGGCCGCGGTTGGATACGCAGTATTTT
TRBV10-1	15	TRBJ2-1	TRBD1	CASSPDRNKYNEQFF	TGCGCCAGCAGTCCGGACAGGAACAAGTACAATGAGCAGTTCTTC
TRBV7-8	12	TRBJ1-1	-	CASSPTGVEAFF	TGTGCCAGCAGCCCCACCGGGGTCGAAGCTTTCTTT
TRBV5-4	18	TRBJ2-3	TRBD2	CASSLASYVGGGRDTQYF	TGTGCCAGCAGCTTGGCGTCCTATGTCGGGGGGGGCAGAGATACGCAGTATTTT
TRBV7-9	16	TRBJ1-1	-	CASSLSRFGLDTEAFF	TGTGCCAGCAGCTTAAGTCGCTTTGGCCTCGATACTGAAGCTTTCTTT
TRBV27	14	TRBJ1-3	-	CASSSDFSGNTIYF	TGTGCCAGCAGTTCGGACTTCTCTGGAAACACCATATATTTT
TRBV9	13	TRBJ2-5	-	CASSFHREETQYF	TGTGCCAGCAGCTTTCACAGGGAAGAGACCCAGTACTTC
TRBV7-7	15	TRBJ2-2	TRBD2	CASSLGTSDTGELFF	TGTGCCAGCAGCTTAGGGACTAGCGACACCGGGGAGCTGTTTTTT
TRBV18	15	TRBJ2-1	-	CASSPAGRSYNEQFF	TGTGCCAGCTCACCGGCAGGGCGCTCCTACAATGAGCAGTTCTTC
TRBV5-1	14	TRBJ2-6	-	CASSFTSGANVLTF	TGCGCCAGCAGCTTTACATCTGGGGCCAACGTCCTGACTTTC
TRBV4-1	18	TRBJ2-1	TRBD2	CASSHLFPRGGRYNEQFF	TGCGCCAGCAGCCACCTCTTCCCGCGGGGGGGGAGATACAATGAGCAGTTCTTC
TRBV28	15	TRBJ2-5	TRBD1	CASSFGGGQRRTQYF	TGTGCCAGCAGTTTTGGTGGGGGACAGAGGAGGACCCAGTACTTC
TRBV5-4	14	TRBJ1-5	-	CASSLDRGGQPQHF	TGTGCCAGCAGCTTGGACCGAGGGGGTCAGCCCCAGCATTTT
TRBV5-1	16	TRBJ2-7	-	CASSYPSAQRFYEQYF	TGCGCCAGCAGCTACCCGTCCGCCCAGCGGTTCTACGAGCAGTACTTC
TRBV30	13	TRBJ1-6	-	CAWSLQGRSPLHF	TGTGCCTGGAGCCTCCAGGGTCGCTCACCCCTCCACTTT
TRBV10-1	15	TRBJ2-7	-	CASSESNWGDYEQYF	TGCGCCAGCAGTGAGTCGAATTGGGGGGACTACGAGCAGTACTTC
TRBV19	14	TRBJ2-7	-	CASSPSDRRYEQYF	TGTGCCAGTAGTCCGTCCGACAGAAGGTACGAGCAGTACTTC
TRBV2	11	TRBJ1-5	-	CASSQGQPQHF	TGTGCCAGCAGCCAGGGGCAGCCCCAGCATTTT
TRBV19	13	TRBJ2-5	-	CASSSQFQETQYF	TGTGCCAGTAGTTCCCAGTTCCAAGAGACCCAGTACTTC
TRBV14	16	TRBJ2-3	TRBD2	CASSQVGGFSPDTQYF	TGTGCCAGCAGCCAAGTGGGAGGGTTCTCCCCAGATACGCAGTATTTT
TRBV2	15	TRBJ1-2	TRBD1	CASRQETGGSGGYTF	TGTGCCAGCAGGCAAGAGACAGGGGGTTCAGGTGGCTACACCTTC
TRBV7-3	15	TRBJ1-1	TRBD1	CASSLGTGLATEAFF	TGTGCCAGCAGCTTAGGGACAGGGTTGGCCACTGAAGCTTTCTTT
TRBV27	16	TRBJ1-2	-	CASSSFSGLLQGGYTF	TGTGCCAGCAGTTCCTTCTCGGGCCTCCTCCAGGGGGGCTACACCTTC
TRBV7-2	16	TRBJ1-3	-	CASSTIQGTAGNTIYF	TGTGCCAGCAGCACAATACAGGGAACGGCTGGAAACACCATATATTTT
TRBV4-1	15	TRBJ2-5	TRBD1	CASSQFDRGLETQYF	TGCGCCAGCAGCCAATTCGACAGGGGGCTAGAGACCCAGTACTTC
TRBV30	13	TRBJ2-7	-	CAWSVDSSYEQYF	TGTGCCTGGTCAGTGGACAGCTCCTACGAGCAGTACTTC
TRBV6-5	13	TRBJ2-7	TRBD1	CASSQGQHYEQYF	TGTGCCAGCAGTCAGGGACAGCACTACGAGCAGTACTTC
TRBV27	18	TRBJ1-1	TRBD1	CASSFQSGQGIWNTEAFF	TGTGCCAGCAGTTTTCAGTCGGGACAGGGTATTTGGAACACTGAAGCTTTCTTT
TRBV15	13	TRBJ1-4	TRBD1	CATSGGRDEKLFF	TGTGCCACTTCAGGGGGCCGTGATGAAAAACTGTTTTTT
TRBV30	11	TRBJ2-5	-	CAWTGGETQYF	TGTGCCTGGACAGGAGGGGAGACCCAGTACTTC
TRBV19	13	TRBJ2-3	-	CASCMQGTDTQYF	TGTGCCAGTTGTATGCAGGGAACAGATACGCAGTATTTT
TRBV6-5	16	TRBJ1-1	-	CASSYSKAAGNPEAFF	TGTGCCAGCAGTTACTCGAAAGCCGCGGGCAACCCTGAAGCTTTCTTT
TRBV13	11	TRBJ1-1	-	CASCRGTEAFF	TGTGCCAGCTGCCGGGGCACTGAAGCTTTCTTT
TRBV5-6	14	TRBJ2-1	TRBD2	CASSFGAGAYEQFF	TGTGCCAGCAGCTTCGGCGCGGGAGCTTATGAGCAGTTCTTC
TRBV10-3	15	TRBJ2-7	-	CAISESISLMEEQYF	TGTGCCATCAGCGAGTCAATTTCACTCATGGAGGAGCAGTACTTC
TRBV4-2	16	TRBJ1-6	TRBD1	CASSQAFQGGESPLHF	TGTGCCAGCAGCCAGGCCTTTCAGGGGGGTGAATCACCCCTCCACTTT
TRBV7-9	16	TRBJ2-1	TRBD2	CASSYLAGPTYNEQFF	TGTGCCAGCAGCTATCTAGCGGGACCCACCTACAATGAGCAGTTCTTC
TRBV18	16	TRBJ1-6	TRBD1	CASSPSTGDLGSPLHF	TGTGCCAGCTCACCTTCCACAGGGGACCTCGGTTCACCCCTCCACTTT
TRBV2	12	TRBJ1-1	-	CASTQGNTEAFF	TGTGCCAGCACTCAGGGGAACACTGAAGCTTTCTTT